The present TCR beta chain was sequenced within a study of blood T cell repertoires in COVID-19. Overall study: The study drew acute and convalescent COVID-19 samples from the United States, Italy and Spain.

As processed by the authors: Estimates of nucleated cell counts were drawn from the amplification of reference gene primers. Sequencing used immunoSEQ multiplex PCR; TCRdb keeps in-frame clones, though not all of them. The V and J calls and clone size come from that table; D and trimming were worked out from the DNA. The data contain some 250,000 clones, around 93% of them seen just once; the ten biggest clones take up approximately 1.2%. Recruits, aged 18 to 89 years, lived in 25 or so US areas. Which cohort a participant joined came from the clinical history participants gave. The germline V gene has CDR1 MNHEY and CDR2 SVGEGT. The CDR3 is made up of 14 amino acids. V was pared by 5 bases and J by 4 bases, with 7 bases of the junction left unmatched.

The clonotype was recovered from a human donor in a cohort exposed to, infected with or recovered from COVID-19 (not recorded which). The donor label of this sample is uncertain. Material: PBMCs or T cells enriched from blood (not recorded which). This rearrangement joins TRBV6-2 or TRBV6-3 to TRBJ1-2, with 7 bases identical to TRBD1. CDR3 protein: CASSNRGYGYGYTF. For the CDR3, the DNA is TGTGCCAGCAGTAACAGGGGTTACGGCTATGGCTACACCTTC.